The T cell receptor beta chain described here comes from a study of cytomegalovirus exposure and HLA in healthy donors. Study-wide context: As released early, the data held some 85 million unique TCRs from HLA-typed donors.

PCR used 60 Vbeta primers and 13 Jbeta primers. Original handling: A later analysis counted roughly 74 million unique TCR beta chains, around 12 million shared. Generated by immunoSEQ multiplex PCR, the TCRdb table keeps only in-frame clones and is missing some. V and J calls and clone size are given by that table; D and trimming were obtained from the DNA. This sample yields about 190,000 clones, of which roughly 80% are seen a single time; 3% to 4% belongs to the top ten. Study conclusions and caveats: TCR beta V segments were, for the most part, productive about 87% or about 30% of the time in an earlier analysis. Among the sequence variants, a highly shared cluster was likely an artifact of sequencing.

Germline CDR1 MNHNS, CDR2 SASEGT. Unmatched junction bases numbered 3, after V lost 1 base and J lost 2 bases. CDR3 size: 15 residues. Concerning this clone: Its cognate antigen is unknown.

The V and J genes are TRBV6-1 and TRBJ2-7; 9 bases align to TRBD2. Sequenced material: PBMCs. This receptor was obtained from a man aged 50 or older in good health and CMV-seronegative. CDR3 sequence reads: CASSEGTSGPYEQYF. For the CDR3, the DNA is TGTGCCAGCAGTGAAGGCACTAGCGGGCCCTACGAGCAGTACTTC.